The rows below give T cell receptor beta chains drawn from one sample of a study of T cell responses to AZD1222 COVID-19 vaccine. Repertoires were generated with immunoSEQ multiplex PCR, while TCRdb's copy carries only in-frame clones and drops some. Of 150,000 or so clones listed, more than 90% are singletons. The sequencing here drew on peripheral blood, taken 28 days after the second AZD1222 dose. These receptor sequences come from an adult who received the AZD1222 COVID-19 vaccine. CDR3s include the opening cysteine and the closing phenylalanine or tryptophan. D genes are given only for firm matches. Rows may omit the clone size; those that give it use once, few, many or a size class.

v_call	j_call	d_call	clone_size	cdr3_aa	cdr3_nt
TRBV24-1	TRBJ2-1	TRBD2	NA	CATSDSQGRPRLAGDYLNEQFF	TGTGCCACCAGTGATTCCCAGGGCAGACCACGATTGGCGGGAGATTATTTGAATGAGCAGTTCTTC
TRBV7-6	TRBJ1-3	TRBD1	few	CASSGRARDSGNTIYF	TGTGCCAGCAGCGGGCGAGCTCGGGACAGTGGAAACACCATATATTTT
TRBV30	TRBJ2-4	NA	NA	CAWSVTGSKSNF	TGTGCCTGGAGTGTAACCGGTAGCAAAAGCAACTTC
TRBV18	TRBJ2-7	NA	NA	CASSPRDNYEQYF	TGTGCCAGCTCACCACGGGACAACTACGAGCAGTACTTC
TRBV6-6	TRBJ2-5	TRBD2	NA	CASSYGTSGEETQYF	TGTGCCAGCAGTTACGGCACTAGCGGAGAAGAGACCCAGTACTTC
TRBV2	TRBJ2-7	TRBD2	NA	CASSATRGLAGVVYEQYF	TGTGCCAGCAGCGCGACGCGAGGACTAGCGGGAGTAGTTTACGAGCAGTACTTC
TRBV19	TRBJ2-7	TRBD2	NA	CASSMVAGPYEQYF	TGTGCCAGTAGTATGGTAGCGGGGCCCTACGAGCAGTACTTC
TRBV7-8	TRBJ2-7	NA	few	CASSLGRRKNYEQYF	TGTGCCAGCAGCTTAGGTCGTCGGAAAAACTACGAGCAGTACTTC
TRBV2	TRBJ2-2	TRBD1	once	CASRRQGASTGELFF	TGTGCCAGCAGGAGGCAGGGGGCAAGCACCGGGGAGCTGTTTTTT
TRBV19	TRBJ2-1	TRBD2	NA	CASSIGAGVSNEQFF	TGTGCCAGTAGTATAGGTGCGGGAGTAAGCAATGAGCAGTTCTTC
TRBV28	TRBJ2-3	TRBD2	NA	CASSPRTSGRPDTQYF	TGTGCCAGCAGTCCTCGGACTAGCGGGAGACCAGATACGCAGTATTTT
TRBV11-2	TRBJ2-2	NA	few	CASSLGALGGELFF	TGTGCCAGCAGCTTAGGGGCCCTGGGCGGGGAGCTGTTTTTT
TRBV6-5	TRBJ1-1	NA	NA	CASSPQTAMNTEAFF	TGTGCCAGCAGTCCCCAGACCGCAATGAACACTGAAGCTTTCTTT
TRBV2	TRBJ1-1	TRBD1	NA	CASSDRGHTEAFF	TGTGCCAGCAGTGACAGGGGGCACACTGAAGCTTTCTTT
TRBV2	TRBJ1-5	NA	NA	CASGDPVDSRQPQHF	TGTGCCAGCGGGGATCCGGTGGACAGCCGGCAGCCCCAGCATTTT
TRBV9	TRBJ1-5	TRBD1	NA	CASSVDQGVGNQPQHF	TGTGCCAGCAGCGTAGATCAGGGGGTCGGCAATCAGCCCCAGCATTTT
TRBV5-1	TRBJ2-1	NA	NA	CASSLTVGSYNEQFF	TGCGCCAGCAGCTTGACTGTCGGCTCCTACAATGAGCAGTTCTTC
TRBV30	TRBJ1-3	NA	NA	CAWSLSRAIYF	TGTGCCTGGAGTCTCTCGAGGGCCATATATTTT
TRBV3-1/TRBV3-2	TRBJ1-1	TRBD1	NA	CASSQQGAGSTEAFF	TGTGCCAGCAGCCAGCAGGGGGCAGGGAGCACTGAAGCTTTCTTT
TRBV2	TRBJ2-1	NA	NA	CASSEGQGVRNEQFF	TGTGCCAGCAGTGAAGGGCAGGGAGTTAGGAATGAGCAGTTCTTC
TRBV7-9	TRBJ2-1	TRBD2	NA	CASSSTRLAGSYNEQFF	TGTGCCAGCAGCTCAACCCGACTAGCGGGAAGCTACAATGAGCAGTTCTTC
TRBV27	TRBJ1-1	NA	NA	CASSFLRGNTEAFF	TGTGCCAGCAGTTTCCTAAGAGGTAACACTGAAGCTTTCTTT
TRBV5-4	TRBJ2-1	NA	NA	CASSLLTAGAISYNEQFF	TGTGCCAGCAGCTTGCTTACGGCGGGGGCTATCTCCTACAATGAGCAGTTCTTC
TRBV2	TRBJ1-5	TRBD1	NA	CASSESGQSNQPQHF	TGTGCCAGCAGTGAATCGGGACAGAGCAATCAGCCCCAGCATTTT
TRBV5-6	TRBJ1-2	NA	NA	CASSSSTDSNYGYTF	TGTGCCAGCAGCTCTTCCACGGACAGCAACTATGGCTACACCTTC
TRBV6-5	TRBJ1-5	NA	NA	CASEGGGDQHF	TGTGCCAGCGAGGGGGGCGGCGACCAGCATTTT
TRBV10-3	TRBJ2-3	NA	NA	CAISQSALGTDTQYF	TGTGCCATCAGCCAGTCCGCCCTCGGCACAGATACGCAGTATTTT
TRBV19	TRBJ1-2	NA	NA	CASSPSPKQNYGYTF	TGTGCCAGTAGTCCGAGCCCTAAGCAGAACTATGGCTACACCTTC
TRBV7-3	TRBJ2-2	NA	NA	CASSLTYRAKTGELFF	TGTGCCAGCAGCTTAACTTACAGGGCAAAAACCGGGGAGCTGTTTTTT
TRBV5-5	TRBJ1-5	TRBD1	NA	CASSLGTGGQPQHF	TGTGCCAGCAGCTTGGGGACAGGGGGCCAGCCCCAGCATTTT
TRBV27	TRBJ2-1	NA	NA	CASSPFFLNEQFF	TGTGCCAGCAGCCCGTTTTTCCTCAATGAGCAGTTCTTC
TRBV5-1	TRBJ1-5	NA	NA	CASSTGPSNQPQHF	TGCGCCAGCAGCACCGGACCGAGCAATCAGCCCCAGCATTTT
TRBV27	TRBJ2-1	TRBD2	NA	CASSFSGRWWNEQFF	TGTGCCAGCAGTTTCAGCGGGAGGTGGTGGAATGAGCAGTTCTTC